This record covers a single T cell receptor (beta chain). This clonotype has just a few counts. Which antigen it targets is not known. No base qualities exist here, and no much larger clone lies one base off it. This sample is drawn from a study of type 1 and type 2 diabetes patients (dated by TCRdb to about 2016). For context, the study as a whole: Recruited in China, the cohort was made up of 8 to 10 type 1 diabetes patients, four type 2 diabetes patients and about six nondiabetic controls. The whole study generated around 20,000,000 paired-end reads. Paired-end sequencing of TCRbeta libraries was performed on Illumina HiSeq 2000 or MiSeq instruments. Type 2 diabetes patients were included as a disease comparison group for the type 1 diabetes patients. Across the study, CD4+ and CD8+ T cells were positively selected from PBMCs using CD4 or CD8 MicroBeads on MACS columns. Comparing approximately 19-cycle and roughly 27-cycle amplification showed similar V gene usage, suggesting similar primer efficiencies and random PCR bias. TCRbeta repertoires were profiled by high-throughput sequencing in the study to compare type 1 diabetes, type 2 diabetes and nondiabetic individuals.

All diabetic patients met standard classification criteria for type 1 or type 2 diabetes, with glucose and C-peptide assessed by WHO-recommended methods. Donors with other autoimmune diseases or infections within the previous four weeks were excluded. From each participant, approximately 9.5 milliliters of peripheral blood were collected. LymphoPrep density separation was used to isolate PBMCs. Broader findings and caveats from the paper: Type 2 diabetes repertoires showed high diversity, significantly greater than type 1 diabetes repertoires in both CD4+ and CD8+ T cells. Type 2 diabetes patients had few highly-expanded CD4+ clones, median one, accounting for a median approximately 3.7% of reads. Highly correlated V and J gene usage patterns were observed for type 2 diabetes and control samples, with an average of about 0.97 between samples. The study groups were not matched for age and gender, which could possibly have biased interpretation. Because only a limited number of T2D and control samples were sequenced, some T1D-only HECs might also appear in more T2D or control samples.

The junction carries 8 bases between V and J, which are trimmed by 2 bases and 4 bases respectively. The CDR3 runs 14 residues from the cysteine to the phenylalanine. This entry keeps only the CDR3 DNA: 42 bases, framed from base 1. Via the germline V gene (reference sequence), CDR1 is LNHDA and CDR2 SQIVND. The run used an Illumina MiSeq. Genomic DNA from sorted T cell subsets was used as template for TCRbeta CDR3 amplification. The TCRbeta CDR3 region was amplified by multiplex PCR using 30 forward and 13 reverse primers. After the PCR products were purified with AMPure XP beads, a second PCR of 20 to 30 cycles was run to add indices and adaptors. Before sequencing, the QIAquick Gel Extraction Kit was used to gel-purify the libraries. The paper's processing steps were these. Paired-end reads were merged using FLASH and were aligned with IgBLAST to IMGT V, D and J germline references. Reads with less than 70% alignment identity to germline references were removed, leaving over 10 million reads across the study. CDR3 boundaries, reading frame and productivity were assigned following IMGT definitions. Highly-expanded clones were defined as clones making up 1% or more of reads, and normalized Shannon entropy was used to measure diversity. Unpaired two-tailed t-tests were used to test group differences in Shannon entropy. TCRdb cleaned the public reads at Q25 with fastp, built clones with MiXCR and kept in-frame beta chains. Each entry is one CDR3 protein sequence, shown with its most common DNA and genes. The V and J calls and clone size are TCRdb's, not the authors'. The sample includes 280,000 or so distinct CDR3 sequences, with roughly 50% observed a single time. The top ten hold roughly an eighth of the sample.

The clonotype was recovered from a young man with type 2 diabetes. The sequenced sample was peripheral blood mononuclear cells (PBMCs). The rearrangement combines TRBV19 with TRBJ2-2, with a weak D call of TRBD2 (5 bases match). The CDR3 region: CASSITSITGELFF. The DNA sequence is given as TGTGCCAGTAGTATAACTAGTATCACCGGGGAGCTGTTTTTT.